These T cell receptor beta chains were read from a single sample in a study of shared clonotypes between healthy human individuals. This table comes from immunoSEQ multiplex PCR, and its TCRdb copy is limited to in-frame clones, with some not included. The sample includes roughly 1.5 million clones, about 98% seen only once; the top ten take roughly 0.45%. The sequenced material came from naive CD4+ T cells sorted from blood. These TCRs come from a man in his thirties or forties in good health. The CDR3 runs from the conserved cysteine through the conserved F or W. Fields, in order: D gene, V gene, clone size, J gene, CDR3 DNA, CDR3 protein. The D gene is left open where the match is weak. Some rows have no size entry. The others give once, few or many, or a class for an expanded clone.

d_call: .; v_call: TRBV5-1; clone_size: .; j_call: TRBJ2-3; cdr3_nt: TGCGCCAGCAGCTCGGTGGACTTCTACTACACAGATACGCAGTATTTT; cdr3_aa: CASSSVDFYYTDTQYF
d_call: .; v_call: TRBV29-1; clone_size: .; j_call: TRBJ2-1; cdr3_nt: TGCAGCGCCGCCGGGGGAGGCCTATCGGACAATGAGCAGTTCTTC; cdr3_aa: CSAAGGGLSDNEQFF
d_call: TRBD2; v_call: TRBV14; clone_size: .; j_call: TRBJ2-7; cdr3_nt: TGTGCCAGGGCTAGCGGGAGAGTTTCCTACGAGCAGTACTTC; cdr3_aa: CARASGRVSYEQYF
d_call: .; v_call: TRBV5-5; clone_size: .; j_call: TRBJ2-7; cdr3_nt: TGTGCCAGCAGCTTAGAACGGACTACGACCTACGAGCAGTACTTC; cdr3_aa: CASSLERTTTYEQYF
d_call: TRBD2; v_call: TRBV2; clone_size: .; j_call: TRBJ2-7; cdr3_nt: TGTGCCAGCAGTTATAGGACTAGCGGGAACTCCTACGAGCAGTACTTC; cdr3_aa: CASSYRTSGNSYEQYF
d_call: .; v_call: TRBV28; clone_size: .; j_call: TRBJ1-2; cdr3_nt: TGTGCCAGCAGACGGGGTTCTGGCTACACCTTC; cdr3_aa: CASRRGSGYTF
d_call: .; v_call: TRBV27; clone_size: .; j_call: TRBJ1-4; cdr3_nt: TGTGCCAGCAGTTTATATGGGGGCCGTAATGAAAAACTGTTTTTT; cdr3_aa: CASSLYGGRNEKLFF
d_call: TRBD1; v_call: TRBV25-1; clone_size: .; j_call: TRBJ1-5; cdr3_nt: TGTGCCAGCAGTGTTACAGGGGTCAATCAGCCCCAGCATTTT; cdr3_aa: CASSVTGVNQPQHF
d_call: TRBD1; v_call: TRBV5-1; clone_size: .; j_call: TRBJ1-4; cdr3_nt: TGCGCCAGCAGCTGGGACGGACAGGGAAGGACTAATGAAAAACTGTTTTTT; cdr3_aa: CASSWDGQGRTNEKLFF
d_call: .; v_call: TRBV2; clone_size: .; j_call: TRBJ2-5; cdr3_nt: TGTGCCAGCAGTGACAGAGACGGCCTAGGCGAAGAGACCCAGTACTTC; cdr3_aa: CASSDRDGLGEETQYF
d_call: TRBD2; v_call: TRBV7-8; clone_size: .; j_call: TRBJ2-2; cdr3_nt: TGTGCCAGCAGACCAACCGGGAGGGCGAACACCGGGGAGCTGTTTTTT; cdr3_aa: CASRPTGRANTGELFF
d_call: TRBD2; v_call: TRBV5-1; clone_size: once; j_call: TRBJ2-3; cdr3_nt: TGCGCCAGCAGCAAACTAGCGGGAACCACAGATACGCAGTATTTT; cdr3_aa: CASSKLAGTTDTQYF
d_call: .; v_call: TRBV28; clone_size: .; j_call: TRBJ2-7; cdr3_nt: TGTGCCGGTGGAGGGAGCTCCTACGAGCAGTACTTC; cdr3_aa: CAGGGSSYEQYF
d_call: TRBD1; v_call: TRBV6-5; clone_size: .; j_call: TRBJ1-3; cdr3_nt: TGTGCCAGCAGTGCGGACAGGACTGGAAACACCATATATTTT; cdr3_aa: CASSADRTGNTIYF
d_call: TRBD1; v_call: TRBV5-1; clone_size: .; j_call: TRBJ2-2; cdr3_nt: TGCGCCAGCAATGACAGGGGCCATAACACCGGGGAGCTGTTTTTT; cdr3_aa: CASNDRGHNTGELFF
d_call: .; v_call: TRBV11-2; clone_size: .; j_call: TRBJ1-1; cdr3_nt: TGTGCCAGCAGCTCTCGTCCACCGGGCTCAGGGAACACTGAAGCTTTCTTT; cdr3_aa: CASSSRPPGSGNTEAFF
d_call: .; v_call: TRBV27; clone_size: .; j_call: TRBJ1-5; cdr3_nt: TGTGCCAGCAGTTTTAGGGGCAATCAGCCCCAGCATTTT; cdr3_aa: CASSFRGNQPQHF
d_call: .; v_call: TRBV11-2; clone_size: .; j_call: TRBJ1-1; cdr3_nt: TGTGCCAGCAGCTTAAAACCGAACACTGAAGCTTTCTTT; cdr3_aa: CASSLKPNTEAFF
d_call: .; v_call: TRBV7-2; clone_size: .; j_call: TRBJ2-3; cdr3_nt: TGTGCCAGCAGCTTAAATTCCTCCCCAGATACGCAGTATTTT; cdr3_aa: CASSLNSSPDTQYF
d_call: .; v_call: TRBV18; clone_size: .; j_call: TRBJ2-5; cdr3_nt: TGTGCCAGCTCCGGGGTGAGGGAAGGCGCGACCCAGTACTTC; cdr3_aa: CASSGVREGATQYF
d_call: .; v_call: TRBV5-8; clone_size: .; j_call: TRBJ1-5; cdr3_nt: TGTGCCAGCAGCTTGATCGGGGGCGGACAGCCCCAGCATTTT; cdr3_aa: CASSLIGGGQPQHF
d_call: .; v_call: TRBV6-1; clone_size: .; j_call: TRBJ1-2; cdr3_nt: TGTGCCAGCAGCGAGAGCCCTAACTATGGCTACACCTTC; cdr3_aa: CASSESPNYGYTF
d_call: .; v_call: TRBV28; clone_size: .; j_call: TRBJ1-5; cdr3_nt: TGTGCCAGCACCCTAACCGGGTGGGATCAGCCCCAGCATTTT; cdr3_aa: CASTLTGWDQPQHF
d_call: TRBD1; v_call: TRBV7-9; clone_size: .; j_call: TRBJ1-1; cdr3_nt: TGTGCCAGCAGTCCCAGGGGGGGGAACACTGAAGCTTTCTTT; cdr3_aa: CASSPRGGNTEAFF
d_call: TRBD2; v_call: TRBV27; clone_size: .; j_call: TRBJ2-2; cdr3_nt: TGTGCCAGCACCCCCTCGAGACTAGCTCCCGGGGAGCTGTTTTTT; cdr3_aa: CASTPSRLAPGELFF
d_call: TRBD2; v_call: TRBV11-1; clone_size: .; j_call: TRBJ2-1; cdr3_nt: TGTGCCAGCAGCCGGGGGACTAGCATGATATTCGAGCAGTTCTTC; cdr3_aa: CASSRGTSMIFEQFF
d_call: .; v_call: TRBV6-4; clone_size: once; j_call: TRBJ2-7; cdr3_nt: TGTGCCAGCAGTGAACAACCCGGGGTCTACGAGCAGTACTTC; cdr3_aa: CASSEQPGVYEQYF
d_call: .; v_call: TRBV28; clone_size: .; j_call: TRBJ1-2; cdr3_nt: TGTGCCAGCAGTTTAAGTAGAGCCTATGGCTACACCTTC; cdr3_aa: CASSLSRAYGYTF
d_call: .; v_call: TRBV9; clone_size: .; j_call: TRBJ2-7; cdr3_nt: TGTGCCAGCAGCGTAGGATTGGAGGGTTACGAGCAGTACTTC; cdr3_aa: CASSVGLEGYEQYF
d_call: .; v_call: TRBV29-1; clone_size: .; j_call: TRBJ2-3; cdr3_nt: TGCAGCGTTGTTTCCGGAGCGATGGCAGATACGCAGTATTTT; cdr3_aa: CSVVSGAMADTQYF
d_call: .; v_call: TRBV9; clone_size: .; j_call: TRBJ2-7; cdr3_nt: TGTGCCAGCAGCGTAGGGCAGGGCGATCCTTACGAGCAGTACTTC; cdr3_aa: CASSVGQGDPYEQYF
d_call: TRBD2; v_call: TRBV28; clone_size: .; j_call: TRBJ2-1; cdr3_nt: TGTGCCAGCAGTTCACCGGGCGGGGGTACCTACAATGAGCAGTTCTTC; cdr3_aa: CASSSPGGGTYNEQFF
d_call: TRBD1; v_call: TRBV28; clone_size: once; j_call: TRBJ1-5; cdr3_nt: TGTGCCAGCAGTTTGTCAGGGGGTTTTCAGCCCCAGCATTTT; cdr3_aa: CASSLSGGFQPQHF
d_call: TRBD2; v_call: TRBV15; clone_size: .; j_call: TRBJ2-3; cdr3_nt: TGTGCCACCAGCAGACTAGCGGGAGGCAGGACAGATACGCAGTATTTT; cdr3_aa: CATSRLAGGRTDTQYF
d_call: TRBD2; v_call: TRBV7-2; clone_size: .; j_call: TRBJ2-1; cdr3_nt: TGTGCCAGCAGCTTTGATCTAGCGGGTTACAATGAGCAGTTCTTC; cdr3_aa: CASSFDLAGYNEQFF
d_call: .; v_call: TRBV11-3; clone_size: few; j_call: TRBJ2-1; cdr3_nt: TGTGCCAGCAGCCCCGATCCTGGGGGTGAGCAGTTCTTC; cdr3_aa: CASSPDPGGEQFF
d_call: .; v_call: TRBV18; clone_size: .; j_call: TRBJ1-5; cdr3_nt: TGTGCCAGCTCACCCCTGCCACGCACCTCTGGTCAGCCCCAGCATTTT; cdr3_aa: CASSPLPRTSGQPQHF
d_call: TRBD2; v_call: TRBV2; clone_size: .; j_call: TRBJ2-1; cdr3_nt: TGTGCCAGCACTCGGAGCGGGAGGGACAATGAGCAGTTCTTC; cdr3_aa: CASTRSGRDNEQFF
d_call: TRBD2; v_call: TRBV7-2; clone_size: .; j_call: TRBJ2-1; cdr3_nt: TGTGCCAGCAGCCCAACCCGGTTGCGGGAGTCCTACAATGAGCAGTTCTTC; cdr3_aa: CASSPTRLRESYNEQFF
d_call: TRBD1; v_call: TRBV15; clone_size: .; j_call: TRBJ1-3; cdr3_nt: TGTGCCACCGGAACGGGACAGAGCCTCTGGGGAAACACCATATATTTT; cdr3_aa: CATGTGQSLWGNTIYF
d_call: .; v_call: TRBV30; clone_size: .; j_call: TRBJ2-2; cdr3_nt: TGTGCCTGGAGTGACCCGCGACTGAAGCACACCGGGGAGCTGTTTTTT; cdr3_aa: CAWSDPRLKHTGELFF
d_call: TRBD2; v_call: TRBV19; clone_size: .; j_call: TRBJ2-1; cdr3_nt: TGTGCCAGTAGTAAGGTAGCGGGCCTGTCTGAGCAGTTCTTC; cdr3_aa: CASSKVAGLSEQFF
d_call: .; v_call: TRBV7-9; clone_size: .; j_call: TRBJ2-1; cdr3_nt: TGTGCCAGCAGCTTAGGACCCTATCCCGGGGCAGAGGGTGAGCAGTTCTTC; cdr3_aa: CASSLGPYPGAEGEQFF
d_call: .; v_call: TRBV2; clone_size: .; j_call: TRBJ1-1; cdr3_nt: TGTGCCAGCAGTCGGCTCGTAGGGAACACTGAAGCTTTCTTT; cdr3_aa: CASSRLVGNTEAFF
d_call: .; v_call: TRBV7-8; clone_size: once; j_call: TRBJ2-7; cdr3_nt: TGTGCCAGCAGCTTAGAAGGTACTGCCTTCTACGAGCAGTACTTC; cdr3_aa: CASSLEGTAFYEQYF
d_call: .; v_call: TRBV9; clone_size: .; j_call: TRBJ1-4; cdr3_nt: TGTGCCAGCAGCGTAGGAGGGAGTCCTAATGAAAAACTGTTTTTT; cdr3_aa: CASSVGGSPNEKLFF
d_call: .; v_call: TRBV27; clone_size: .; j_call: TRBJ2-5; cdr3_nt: TGTGCCAGCAGTATGCAGGGGTTGGCTCAAGAGACCCAGTACTTC; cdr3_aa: CASSMQGLAQETQYF
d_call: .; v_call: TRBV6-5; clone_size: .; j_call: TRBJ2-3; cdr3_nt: TGTGCCAGCAGTTACGGGGTTAACACAGATACGCAGTATTTT; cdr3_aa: CASSYGVNTDTQYF
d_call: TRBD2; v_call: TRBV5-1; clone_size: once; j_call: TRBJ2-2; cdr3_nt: TGCGCCAGCAGCTTACTTTTGGAAGCGGGAGGGCCTGGCACCGGGGAGCTGTTTTTT; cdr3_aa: CASSLLLEAGGPGTGELFF
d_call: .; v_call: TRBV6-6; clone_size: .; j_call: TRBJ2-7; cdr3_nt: TGTGCCAGCAGTTCCACGATCTACGAGCAGTACTTC; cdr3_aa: CASSSTIYEQYF
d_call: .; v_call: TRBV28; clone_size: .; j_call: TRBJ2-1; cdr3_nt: TGTGCCAGCAGTTTTCGGAGTGAGCAGTTCTTC; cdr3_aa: CASSFRSEQFF